This T cell receptor (beta chain) is from a study of T cells in Graves' hyperthyroidism and ophthalmopathy. Study-level findings and limits: Blood also contained most expanded thyroid clonotypes above 0.001.

Used for diagnoses were clinical symptoms, serum thyroxine and TRAb, thyroid ultrasound and orbital computed tomography. The sample holds many counts of this clonotype. The antigen remains undetermined. TCR beta CDR3 regions were amplified from RNA transcripts. When the TCR CDR3 underwent first-round RT-PCR, the HTBI primer set was used. TCRdb re-derived calls from the multiplex PCR reads in MiXCR, one entry per CDR3 protein. The top ten hold roughly 20% of the sample, which has about 570,000 distinct CDR3 sequences, roughly 46% seen once. The sequencing sample was made of peripheral blood or thyroid tissue (not recorded which). The clonotype originates from an adult woman with Graves' disease, either hyperthyroidism or ophthalmopathy (not recorded which).

CDR3 sequence (DNA): TGCAGTGTTAGCGGGCATGGACACCTCAATCAGCCCCAGCATTTT. Its protein product is CSVSGHGHLNQPQHF. This chain links TRBV20-1 with TRBJ1-5, with D maybe TRBD1 (5 bases). Germline V gene lookup returns CDR1 DFQATT and CDR2 SNEGSKA (reference sequence). The CDR3 loop spans 15 amino acids. Trimming removed 7 bases at V and 3 bases at J, with 19 bases between.